The 30 T cell receptor beta chains below were found in one sample sequenced in a study of blood T cell repertoires in COVID-19. Profiling relied on immunoSEQ multiplex PCR, and the TCRdb table lists in-frame clones only, not all of them. This table holds 140,000 or so clones, about 83% found once. Sequencing was performed on peripheral blood. The receptors here all came from a woman between 50 and 59 years old with active or convalescent COVID-19.

This chain links TRBV11-1 with TRBJ2-4, with TRBD1 matching over 8 bases. The V and J ends lost 5 bases and 1 base, in that order; junction bases with no gene match: 7. CDR1 is SGHAT, CDR2 FQDESV, per germline (reference sequence). CDR3 size: 16 residues. CDR3 sequence reads: CASSPGDRRAKNIQYF. The CDR3 DNA reads as TGTGCCAGCAGCCCCGGGGACAGGAGGGCCAAAAACATTCAGTACTTC.

This clone was seen a handful of times. The chain uses TRBV19 and TRBJ2-3, with unresolved D. This CDR3 contains 15 residues. V lost 6 bases and J 4 bases, leaving 17 bases between the germline ends. Germline assignment: CDR1 LNHDA and CDR2 SQIVND (reference sequence). For the CDR3, the DNA is TGTGCCAGTAGGAGATCGCCGCTGAATGCAGATACGCAGTATTTT. It is translated as CASRRSPLNADTQYF.

The chain couples TRBV2 to TRBJ2-5; 12 bases fit TRBD2. With V trimmed by 5 bases and J by 4 bases, 17 bases remained unmatched. The CDR3 extends over 19 amino acids. The germline gives CDR1 SNHLY, CDR2 FYNNEI. Here the CDR3 DNA reads TGTGCCAGCAGTTCTATTTCGACTAGCGGGGGCGCCCGTATAGAGACCCAGTACTTC. It codes for CASSSISTSGGARIETQYF.

This clone was seen a handful of times. The rearrangement uses TRBV7-9 and TRBJ2-3, with 7 nucleotides matching TRBD1. J was trimmed by 2 bases and V by 5 bases; bases with no gene match: 7. There are 15 residues in the CDR3. Germline V gives CDR1 SEHNR, CDR2 FQNEAQ (reference sequence). CDR3: CASSDREDATDTQYF. In nucleotides, the CDR3 is TGTGCCAGCAGCGACAGGGAAGATGCCACAGATACGCAGTATTTT.

This chain links TRBV9 with TRBJ2-1, with a weak D call TRBD1 (5 bases). The V gene lost 1 base and the J gene lost 6 bases, with 20 bases spanning the gap. CDR1 and CDR2 from the germline V gene are SGDLS and YYNGEE. The CDR3 covers 17 residues. The CDR3 coding sequence is TGTGCCAGCAGCGTACGCAGGGCTTCCCTCACCCTCAATGAGCAGTTCTTC. It is translated as CASSVRRASLTLNEQFF.

The chain has TRBV6-5 and TRBJ1-2; 7 nucleotides align to TRBD1. Germline V gene lookup returns CDR1 MNHEY and CDR2 SVGAGI. The CDR3 runs to 12 residues. J was trimmed by 4 bases and V by 8 bases; bases with no gene match: 4. The DNA for the CDR3 is TGTGCCAGCGGGACAGCACTCTATGGCTACACCTTC. It yields the protein CASGTALYGYTF.

The chain couples TRBV27 to TRBJ2-7, with TRBD2 as a possible D gene (6 bases). CDR3 length equals 11 residues. Germline V gives CDR1 MNHEY, CDR2 SMNVEV (reference sequence). V dropped 5 bases and J dropped 6 bases, with 8 bases sitting between them. CDR3 in DNA: TGTGCCAGCAGTGCGCGGGGCGAGCAGTACTTC. Its translation: CASSARGEQYF.

The J gene is TRBJ1-6, the V gene TRBV28; TRBD1 agrees at 9 bases. V lost 1 base to trimming and J lost 14 bases; unmatched junction nucleotides: 6. Germline V gene sequence: CDR1 MDHEN, CDR2 SYDVKM. There are 14 residues in the CDR3. As DNA, the CDR3 is TGTGCCAGCAGTTTATCCCAGACAGGGGGGGCCCTCCACTTT. Translated, it gives CASSLSQTGGALHF.

The J gene is TRBJ2-1, the V gene TRBV11-2; no clear D gene. Germline CDR1 reads SGHAT; CDR2 reads FQNNGV. V dropped 5 bases and J dropped 3 bases, with 5 bases sitting between them. The CDR3 is 12 residues long. CDR3 sequence reads: CASSLYYNEQFF. The DNA of the CDR3 is TGTGCCAGCAGCCTCTACTACAATGAGCAGTTCTTC.

The chain combines TRBV4-2 with TRBJ2-1, with TRBD1 matching 8 bases. CDR1 is LGHNA, CDR2 YNFKEQ, per germline. With V trimmed by 3 bases and J by 9 bases, 13 bases remained unmatched. This CDR3 is 16 amino acids long. CDR3 sequence: CASSHPPGTGAFEQFF. The CDR3 bases are TGTGCCAGCAGCCACCCTCCCGGGACAGGCGCATTTGAGCAGTTCTTC.

The rearrangement joins TRBV4-3 to TRBJ1-2; 7 bases fit TRBD1. The CDR3 contains 14 residues. Germline lookup yields CDR1 LGHNA and CDR2 YSLEER. The trim removed 0 bases at V and 6 bases at J, leaving 4 bases unmatched. CDR3 in amino acids: CASSQETGIHGYTF. The CDR3 coding sequence is TGCGCCAGCAGCCAAGAGACAGGGATCCATGGCTACACCTTC.

The chain combines TRBV6-5 with TRBJ1-1; D might be TRBD1 (6 bases). CDR1 MNHEY and CDR2 SVGAGI come from the germline V gene. The CDR3 consists of 12 residues. The germline V and J ends were trimmed by 9 bases and 0 bases, with 8 bases remaining between them. Written as DNA, the CDR3 is TGTGCCAGGACAGGCATGAACACTGAAGCTTTCTTT. This codes for CARTGMNTEAFF.

The rearrangement joins TRBV7-2 to TRBJ1-1, with D tentatively TRBD1 (6 bases). The CDR3 spans 12 residues. Trimming stripped 7 bases from V and 7 bases from J, with 13 bases between. CDR1 and CDR2 from the germline V gene are SGHTA and FQGNSA. The CDR3 here is CASTRGAREAFF. In DNA, the CDR3 is TGTGCCAGCACCAGGGGAGCCCGTGAAGCTTTCTTT. Drawing the rest from reference TRBV7-2 and TRBJ1-1, the complete variable domain is GAGVSQSPSNKVTEKGKDVELRCDPISGHTALYWYRQSLGQGLEFLIYFQGNSAPDKSGLPSDRFSAERTGGSVSTLTIQRTQQEDSAVYLCASTRGAREAFFGQGTRLTVV.

The CDR3 region has the DNA TGTGCCAGCAGCCAAACACCGATGAACACTGAAGCTTTCTTT. Its protein is CASSQTPMNTEAFF. This chain connects TRBV3-1 (or the pseudogene TRBV3-2) to TRBJ1-1; D unclear. CDR3 length equals 14 residues. V was cut by 2 bases and J by 0 bases, with 7 bases left in between. Germline CDR1 is LGHDT and CDR2 is YNNKEL (reference sequence).

V gene TRBV20-1 combines with J gene TRBJ2-5; D gene ambiguous. The V end lost 0 bases, the J end lost 5 bases, and 4 bases lay between the germline ends. This CDR3 has 11 amino acids. CDR1 DFQATT and CDR2 SNEGSKA come from the germline V gene (reference sequence). Here the CDR3 reads CSARDRETQYF. CDR3 DNA sequence: TGCAGTGCTAGAGATCGGGAGACCCAGTACTTC.

Written as DNA, the CDR3 is TGTGCCAGCAGACCTACAGGGGGAGGCAATCAGCCCCAGCATTTT. Residues: CASRPTGGGNQPQHF. V usage is TRBV28 and J usage is TRBJ1-5; 8 bases are shared with TRBD1. Germline V lookup: CDR1 MDHEN, CDR2 SYDVKM. This CDR3 is built from 15 residues. V lost 6 bases, J lost 2 bases, and 6 bases stayed unmatched.

This chain joins TRBV10-3 and TRBJ2-7, with 9 bases that match TRBD2. This CDR3 is 17 amino acids long. V lost 0 bases to trimming and J lost 1 base; unmatched junction nucleotides: 7. Germline CDR1 reads ENHRY; CDR2 reads SYGVKD. The CDR3 nucleotides read TGTGCCATCAGTGAGTCCTTAGCGGGGGACCGTTCCTACGAGCAGTACTTC. Its translation is CAISESLAGDRSYEQYF.

This chain joins TRBV10-3 and TRBJ1-3; D might be TRBD1 (5 bases). Between the trimmed V and J ends, which lost 7 bases and 4 bases, there was a span of 14 bases. CDR1 ENHRY and CDR2 SYGVKD come from the germline V gene. The CDR3 has 14 amino acids. The CDR3 here is CAITDRGSGNTIYF. DNA of the CDR3: TGTGCCATCACCGACCGGGGGTCAGGAAACACCATATATTTT.

This clone was seen a single time. The genes are TRBV6-6 and TRBJ1-2; D might be TRBD1 (5 bases). This CDR3 region has 15 residues. Trimming removed 3 bases at V and 5 bases at J, with 16 bases between. CDR1 and CDR2 from the germline V gene are MNHNY and SVGAGI (reference sequence). The CDR3 spells CASSYMGGAEYGYTF. CDR3 DNA: TGTGCCAGCAGTTATATGGGAGGGGCTGAGTATGGCTACACCTTC.

The CDR3 spells CASSTPGAPYGYTF. CDR3 nucleotides: TGTGCCAGCAGCACCCCGGGTGCCCCTTATGGCTACACCTTC. The V call is TRBV9, the J call TRBJ1-2; D uncertain. CDR1 is SGDLS and CDR2 is YYNGEE in the germline V gene. V was trimmed by 4 bases and J by 5 bases, leaving 15 bases between them. The CDR3 spans 14 residues.

The rearrangement links TRBV6-2 or TRBV6-3 to TRBJ2-7, with 11 bases lining up with TRBD2. This CDR3 comprises 17 residues. With V trimmed by 2 bases and J by 5 bases, 11 bases remained unmatched. The V gene's germline CDR1 is MNHEY and CDR2 SVGEGT. CDR3 in DNA: TGTGCCAGCAGTTACGCCACTAGCGGGAGTAGCATCGACGAGCAGTACTTC. Its translation: CASSYATSGSSIDEQYF.

The genes are TRBV5-8 and TRBJ1-5; D gene unclear. Germline V gene sequence: CDR1 SGHTS, CDR2 YDEGEE. Deletions cut 0 bases from V and 0 bases from J, with 4 bases between. This CDR3 contains 14 residues. The CDR3 DNA reads as TGTGCCAGCAGCTTGGGACATAGCAATCAGCCCCAGCATTTT. It specifies CASSLGHSNQPQHF.

J is TRBJ1-4 and V is TRBV4-3; 8 bases fit TRBD1. Germline assignment: CDR1 LGHNA and CDR2 YSLEER. CDR3 length: 16 residues. With V trimmed by 0 bases and J by 7 bases, 7 bases remained unmatched. CDR3 in DNA: TGCGCCAGCAGCCAAGATCAGGGGGCTCGGGGTGAAAAACTGTTTTTT. Its translation: CASSQDQGARGEKLFF.

This clone was seen just once. The V and J genes are TRBV11-2 and TRBJ1-1; tentative D call: TRBD1 (6 bases). This CDR3 has 15 amino acids. Trimming left V 1 base short and J 2 bases short, with 11 bases between. CDR1 and CDR2 from the germline V gene are SGHAT and FQNNGV. Written as DNA, the CDR3 is TGTGCCAGCAGCTTAGGGGGGGGCCCTAACACTGAAGCTTTCTTT. It codes for CASSLGGGPNTEAFF.

The J gene is TRBJ2-7, the V gene TRBV24-1; possible D gene TRBD2, 5 bases. Between the trimmed V and J ends, which lost 4 bases and 6 bases, there was a span of 15 bases. Germline loops: CDR1 KGHDR, CDR2 SFDVKD. CDR3 length equals 14 residues. The CDR3 region is CATSDTDLPLEQYF. The CDR3 nucleotides are TGTGCCACCAGTGACACGGACTTACCCCTCGAGCAGTACTTC.

CDR3 in DNA: TGCGCCAGCAGCCTTGGGGGGTCGGGCACAGATACGCAGTATTTT. The encoded protein is CASSLGGSGTDTQYF. V is TRBV5-1 and J is TRBJ2-3; the D gene is possibly TRBD2 (6 bases). The CDR3 extends over 15 amino acids. V gave up 4 bases and J gave up 1 base, with 13 bases separating them. Germline V CDR1 and CDR2: SGHRS, YFSETQ.

V is TRBV6-5 and J is TRBJ1-5; D is possibly TRBD1 (5 bases). CDR1 MNHEY and CDR2 SVGAGI come from the germline V gene. This CDR3 has 14 residues. Deletions cut 0 bases from V and 7 bases from J, with 10 bases between. The CDR3 region is CASSYSPGKQPQHF. For the CDR3, the DNA is TGTGCCAGCAGTTACTCGCCAGGGAAGCAGCCCCAGCATTTT.

The chain uses TRBV7-2 and TRBJ2-2; TRBD1 matches at 7 bases. J lost 4 bases, V lost 2 bases, and 10 bases had no gene match. From germline, CDR1 is SGHTA and CDR2 FQGNSA. The CDR3 spans 17 residues. The CDR3 region is CASSLRVGGTLTGELFF. Written as DNA, the CDR3 is TGTGCCAGCAGCTTAAGGGTAGGGGGCACACTCACCGGGGAGCTGTTTTTT. Supplemented by reference TRBV7-2 and TRBJ2-2, the full variable domain reads GAGVSQSPSNKVTEKGKDVELRCDPISGHTALYWYRQSLGQGLEFLIYFQGNSAPDKSGLPSDRFSAERTGGSVSTLTIQRTQQEDSAVYLCASSLRVGGTLTGELFFGEGSRLTVL.

V and J are TRBV27 and TRBJ2-5; TRBD2 matches at 12 bases. Trimming took 7 bases from V and 1 from J; bases not matched to a gene: 4. The CDR3 spans 15 residues. Germline-derived CDR1 and CDR2 are MNHEY and SMNVEV (reference sequence). The CDR3 coding sequence is TGTGCCAGCACGGGACTAGCGGGTACCCAAGAGACCCAGTACTTC. Residues: CASTGLAGTQETQYF.

Here the CDR3 reads CASSYGGGRTEAFF. CDR3 DNA: TGTGCCAGCAGTTACGGGGGTGGGAGGACTGAAGCTTTCTTT. The chain employs TRBV6-2 or TRBV6-3 and TRBJ1-1; D is possibly TRBD1 (5 bases). Trimming removed 2 bases at V and 5 bases at J, with 12 bases between. This CDR3 region has 14 residues. In germline, CDR1 is MNHEY, CDR2 SVGEGT.